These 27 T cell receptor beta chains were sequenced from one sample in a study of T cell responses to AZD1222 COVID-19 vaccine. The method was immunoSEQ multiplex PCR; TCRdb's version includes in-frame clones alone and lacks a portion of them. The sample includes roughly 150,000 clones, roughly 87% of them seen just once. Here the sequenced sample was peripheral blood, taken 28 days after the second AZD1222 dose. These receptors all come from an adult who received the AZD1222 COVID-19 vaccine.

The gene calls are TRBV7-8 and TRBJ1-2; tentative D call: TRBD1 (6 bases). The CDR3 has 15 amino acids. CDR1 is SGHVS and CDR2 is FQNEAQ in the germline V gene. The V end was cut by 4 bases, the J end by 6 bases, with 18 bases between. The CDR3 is CASSSLPQGRDGYTF. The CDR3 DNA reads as TGTGCCAGCAGCTCCCTCCCTCAGGGGCGAGATGGCTACACCTTC.

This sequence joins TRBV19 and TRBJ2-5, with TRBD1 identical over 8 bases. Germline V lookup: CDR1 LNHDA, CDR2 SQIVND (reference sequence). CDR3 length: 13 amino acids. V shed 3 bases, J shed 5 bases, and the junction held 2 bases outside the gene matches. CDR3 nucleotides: TGTGCCAGTAGTATCAGGGGGCTGGAGACCCAGTACTTC. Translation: CASSIRGLETQYF.

The CDR3 spells CASSQARTERLYGYTF. The CDR3 DNA reads TGCGCCAGCAGCCAAGCAAGGACCGAACGTCTCTATGGCTACACCTTC. The chain joins TRBV4-3 to TRBJ1-2, with D unclear. Trimming pared 1 base from V and 4 bases from J, leaving 16 bases between. The CDR3 extends over 16 amino acids. Germline CDR1 reads LGHNA; CDR2 reads YSLEER.

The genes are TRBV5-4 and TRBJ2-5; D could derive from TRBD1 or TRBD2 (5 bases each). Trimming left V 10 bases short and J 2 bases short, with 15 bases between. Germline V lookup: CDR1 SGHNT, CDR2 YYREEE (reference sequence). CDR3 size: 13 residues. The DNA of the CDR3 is TGTGCCCTCGCCGGGGCTGCGCAAGAGACCCAGTACTTC. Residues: CALAGAAQETQYF. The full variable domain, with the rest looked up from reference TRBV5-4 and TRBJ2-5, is ETGVTQSPTHLIKTRGQQVTLRCSSQSGHNTVSWYQQALGQGPQFIFQYYREEENGRGNFPPRFSGLQFPNYSSELNVNALELDDSALYLCALAGAAQETQYFGPGTRLLVL.

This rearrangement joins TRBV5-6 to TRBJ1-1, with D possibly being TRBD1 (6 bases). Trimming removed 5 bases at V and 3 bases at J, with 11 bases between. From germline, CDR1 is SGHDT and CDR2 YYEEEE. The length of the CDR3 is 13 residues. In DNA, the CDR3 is TGTGCCAGCAGTACAACAGGGCACACTGAAGCTTTCTTT. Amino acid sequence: CASSTTGHTEAFF.

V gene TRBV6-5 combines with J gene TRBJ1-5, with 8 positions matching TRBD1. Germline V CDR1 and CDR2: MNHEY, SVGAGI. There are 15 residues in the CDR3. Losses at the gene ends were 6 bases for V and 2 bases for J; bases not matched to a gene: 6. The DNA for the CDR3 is TGTGCCAGCAGCGGACAGGGTTTGGGCAATCAGCCCCAGCATTTT. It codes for CASSGQGLGNQPQHF.

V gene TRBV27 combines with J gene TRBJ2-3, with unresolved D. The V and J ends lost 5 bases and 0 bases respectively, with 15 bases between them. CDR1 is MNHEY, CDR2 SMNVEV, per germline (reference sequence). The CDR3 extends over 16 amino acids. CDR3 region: CASSPYRGFSTDTQYF. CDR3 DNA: TGTGCCAGCAGTCCCTACAGAGGTTTTAGCACAGATACGCAGTATTTT.

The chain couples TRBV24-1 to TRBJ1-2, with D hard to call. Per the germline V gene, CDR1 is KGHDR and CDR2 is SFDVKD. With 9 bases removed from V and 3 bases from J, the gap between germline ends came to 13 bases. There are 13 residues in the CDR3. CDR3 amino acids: CATGYWEDYGYTF. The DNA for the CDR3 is TGTGCCACCGGATATTGGGAAGACTATGGCTACACCTTC.

The CDR3 here is CASSHRPGTGRTDTQYF. Here the CDR3 DNA reads TGTGCCAGCAGTCATCGGCCCGGGACAGGGCGGACAGATACGCAGTATTTT. The rearrangement uses TRBV6-6 and TRBJ2-3; 9 bases are a match to TRBD1. The CDR3 totals 17 residues. Germline trimming cut 5 bases from V and 3 bases from J; bases unmatched to any gene: 12. CDR1 is MNHNY, CDR2 SVGAGI, per germline (reference sequence).

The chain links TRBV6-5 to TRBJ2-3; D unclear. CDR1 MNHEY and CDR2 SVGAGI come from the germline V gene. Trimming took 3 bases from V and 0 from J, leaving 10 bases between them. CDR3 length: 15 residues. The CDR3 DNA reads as TGTGCCAGCAGTTATCGGTGGCCTAGCACAGATACGCAGTATTTT. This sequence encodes CASSYRWPSTDTQYF.

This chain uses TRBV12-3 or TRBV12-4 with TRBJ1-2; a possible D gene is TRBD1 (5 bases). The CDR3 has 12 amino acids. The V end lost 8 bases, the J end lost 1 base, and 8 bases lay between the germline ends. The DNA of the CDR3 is TGTGCCAGCGGGGGGAGTAACTATGGCTACACCTTC. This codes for CASGGSNYGYTF.

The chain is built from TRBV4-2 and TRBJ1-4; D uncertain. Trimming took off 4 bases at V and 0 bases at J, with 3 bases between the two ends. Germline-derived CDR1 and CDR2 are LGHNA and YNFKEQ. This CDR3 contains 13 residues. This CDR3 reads CASSPSTNEKLFF. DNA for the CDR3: TGTGCCAGCAGCCCGTCAACTAATGAAAAACTGTTTTTT.

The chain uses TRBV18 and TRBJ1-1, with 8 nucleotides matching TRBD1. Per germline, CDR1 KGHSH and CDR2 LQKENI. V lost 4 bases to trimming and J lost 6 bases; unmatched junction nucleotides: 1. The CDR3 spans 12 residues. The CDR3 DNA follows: TGTGCCAGCTCACAGACAGGGGCTGAAGCTTTCTTT. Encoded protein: CASSQTGAEAFF. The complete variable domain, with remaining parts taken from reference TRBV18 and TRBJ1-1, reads NAGVMQNPRHLVRRRGQEARLRCSPMKGHSHVYWYRQLPEEGLKFMVYLQKENIIDESGMPKERFSAEFPKEGPSILRIQQVVRGDSAAYFCASSQTGAEAFFGQGTRLTVV.

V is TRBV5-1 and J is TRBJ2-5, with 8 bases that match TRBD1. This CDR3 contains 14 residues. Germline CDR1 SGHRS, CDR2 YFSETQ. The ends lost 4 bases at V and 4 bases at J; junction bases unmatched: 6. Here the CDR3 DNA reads TGCGCCAGCAGCGTGACAGGGGTGAGAGAGACCCAGTACTTC. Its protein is CASSVTGVRETQYF.

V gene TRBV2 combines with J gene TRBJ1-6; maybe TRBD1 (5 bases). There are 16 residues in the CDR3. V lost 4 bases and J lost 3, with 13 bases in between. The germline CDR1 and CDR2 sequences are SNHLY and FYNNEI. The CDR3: CASSGVGGGYNSPLHF. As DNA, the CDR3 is TGTGCCAGCAGTGGCGTCGGGGGAGGCTATAATTCACCCCTCCACTTT.

The CDR3 DNA reads as TGTGCCATCAGTGATGGTAGCGGGGGAGAGACCCAGTACTTC. Its protein product is CAISDGSGGETQYF. This sequence joins TRBV10-3 and TRBJ2-5, with 9 nucleotides matching TRBD2. Germline V gene lookup returns CDR1 ENHRY and CDR2 SYGVKD. CDR3 length: 14 amino acids. V lost 3 bases and J lost 4; bases outside the gene matches: 3.

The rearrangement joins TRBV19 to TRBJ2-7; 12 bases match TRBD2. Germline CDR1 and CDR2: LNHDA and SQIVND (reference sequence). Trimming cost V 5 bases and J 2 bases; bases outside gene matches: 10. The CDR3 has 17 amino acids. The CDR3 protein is CASSPKGLAGDPYEQYF. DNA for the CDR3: TGTGCCAGTAGTCCAAAGGGACTAGCGGGCGACCCCTACGAGCAGTACTTC.

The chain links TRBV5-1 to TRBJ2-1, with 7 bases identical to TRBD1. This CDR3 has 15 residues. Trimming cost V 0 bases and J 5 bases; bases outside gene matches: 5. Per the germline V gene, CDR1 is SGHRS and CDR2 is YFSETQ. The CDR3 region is CASSLAWTGDNEQFF. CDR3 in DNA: TGCGCCAGCAGCTTGGCCTGGACAGGAGACAATGAGCAGTTCTTC.

Here the CDR3 reads CARSRNGQADSYEQYF. CDR3 DNA: TGTGCCAGATCAAGAAATGGACAGGCCGACTCCTACGAGCAGTACTTC. The chain has TRBV6-4 and TRBJ2-7; 7 positions match TRBD1. The CDR3 runs to 16 residues. Germline assignment: CDR1 MRHNA and CDR2 SNTAGT. V shed 9 bases and J 0 bases; nucleotides not matched to a gene: 14.

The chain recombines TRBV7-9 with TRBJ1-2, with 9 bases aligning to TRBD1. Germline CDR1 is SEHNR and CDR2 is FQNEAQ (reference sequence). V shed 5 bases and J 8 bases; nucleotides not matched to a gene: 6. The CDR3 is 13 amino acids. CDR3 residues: CASSPNRGQGYTF. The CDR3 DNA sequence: TGTGCCAGCAGCCCGAACAGGGGGCAAGGCTACACCTTC. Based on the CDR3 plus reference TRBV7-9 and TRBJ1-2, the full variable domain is DTGVSQNPRHKITKRGQNVTFRCDPISEHNRLYWYRQTLGQGPEFLTYFQNEAQLEKSRLLSDRFSAERPKGSFSTLEIQRTEQGDSAMYLCASSPNRGQGYTFGSGTRLTVV.

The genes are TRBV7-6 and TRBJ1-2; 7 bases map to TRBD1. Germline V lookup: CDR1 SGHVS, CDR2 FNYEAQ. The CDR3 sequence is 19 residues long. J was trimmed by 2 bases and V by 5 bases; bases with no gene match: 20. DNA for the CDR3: TGTGCCAGCAGCCCAGGGGGGTGGACAGAAGCCTACCGGAACTATGGCTACACCTTC. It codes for CASSPGGWTEAYRNYGYTF.

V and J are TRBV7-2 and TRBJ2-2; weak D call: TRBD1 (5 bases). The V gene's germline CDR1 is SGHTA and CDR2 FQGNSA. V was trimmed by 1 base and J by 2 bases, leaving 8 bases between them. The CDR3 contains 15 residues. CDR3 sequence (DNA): TGTGCCAGCAGCTTAGTAGGGGCCAACACCGGGGAGCTGTTTTTT. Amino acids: CASSLVGANTGELFF.

The CDR3 coding sequence is TGTGCCAGTAGTATAACAATCGGGGGGCAAAGCAATCAGCCCCAGCATTTT. It codes for CASSITIGGQSNQPQHF. The chain is built from TRBV19 and TRBJ1-5; D perhaps matches TRBD1 (6 bases). The CDR3 has 17 amino acids. Germline V gene sequence: CDR1 LNHDA, CDR2 SQIVND (reference sequence). V lost 2 bases to trimming and J lost 1 base, with 15 bases between them.

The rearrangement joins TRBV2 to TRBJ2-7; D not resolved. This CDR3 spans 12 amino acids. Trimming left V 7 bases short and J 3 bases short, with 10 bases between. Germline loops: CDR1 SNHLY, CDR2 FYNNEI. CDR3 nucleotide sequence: TGTGCCAGCACTGGGCTCAACTACGAGCAGTACTTC. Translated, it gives CASTGLNYEQYF.

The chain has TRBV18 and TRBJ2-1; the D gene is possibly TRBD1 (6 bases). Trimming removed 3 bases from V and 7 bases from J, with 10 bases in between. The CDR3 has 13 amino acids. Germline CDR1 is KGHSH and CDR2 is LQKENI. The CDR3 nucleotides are TGTGCCAGCTCACCTTACAGGGAAAATGAGCAGTTCTTC. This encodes CASSPYRENEQFF.

For the CDR3, the DNA is TGCGCCAGGACAGGACAGGGCGCCTACGAGCAGTACTTC. Translating it yields CARTGQGAYEQYF. The chain couples TRBV23-1 to TRBJ2-7, with TRBD1 matching 8 bases. TRBV23-1 is an ORF; its function is uncertain. The CDR3 consists of 13 residues. Trimming removed 9 bases from V and 2 bases from J; junction bases left unmatched: 6.

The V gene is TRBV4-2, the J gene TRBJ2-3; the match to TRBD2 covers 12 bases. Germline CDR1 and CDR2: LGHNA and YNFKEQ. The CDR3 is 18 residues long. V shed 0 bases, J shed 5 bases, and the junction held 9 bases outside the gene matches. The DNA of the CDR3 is TGTGCCAGCAGCCAAGATCCTAGCGGGGGGGCCGTAGAAGATACGCAGTATTTT. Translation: CASSQDPSGGAVEDTQYF.